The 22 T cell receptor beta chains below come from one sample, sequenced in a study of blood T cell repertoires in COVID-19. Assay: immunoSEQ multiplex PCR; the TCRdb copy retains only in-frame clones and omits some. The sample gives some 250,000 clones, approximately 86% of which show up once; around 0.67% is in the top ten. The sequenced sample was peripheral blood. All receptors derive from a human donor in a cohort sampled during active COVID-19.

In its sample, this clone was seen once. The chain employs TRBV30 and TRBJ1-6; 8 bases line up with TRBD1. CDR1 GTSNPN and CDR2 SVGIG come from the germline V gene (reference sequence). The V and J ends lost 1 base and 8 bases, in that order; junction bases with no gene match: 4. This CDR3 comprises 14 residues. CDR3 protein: CAWSGAGGYSPLHF. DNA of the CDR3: TGTGCCTGGAGTGGAGCAGGGGGCTATTCACCCCTCCACTTT.

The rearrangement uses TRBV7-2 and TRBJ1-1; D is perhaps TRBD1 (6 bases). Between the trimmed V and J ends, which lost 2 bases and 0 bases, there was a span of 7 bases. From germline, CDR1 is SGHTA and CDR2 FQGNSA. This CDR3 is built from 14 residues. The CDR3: CASSLNRVNTEAFF. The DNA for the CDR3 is TGTGCCAGCAGCTTAAACAGGGTGAACACTGAAGCTTTCTTT.

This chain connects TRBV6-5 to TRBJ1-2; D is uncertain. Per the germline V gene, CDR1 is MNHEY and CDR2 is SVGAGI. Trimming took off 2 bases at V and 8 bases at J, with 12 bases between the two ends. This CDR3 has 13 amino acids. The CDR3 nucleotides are TGTGCCAGCAGTTACGGCGCAGGAGGGGGCTACACCTTC. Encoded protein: CASSYGAGGGYTF.

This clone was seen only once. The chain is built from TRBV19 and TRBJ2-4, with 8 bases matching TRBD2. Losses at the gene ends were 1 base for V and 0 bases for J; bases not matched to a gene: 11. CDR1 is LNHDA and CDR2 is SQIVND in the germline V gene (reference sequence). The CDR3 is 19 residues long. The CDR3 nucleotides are TGTGCCAGTAGTATAGTGGTTTCGGGGGGGGCATTAGCCAAAAACATTCAGTACTTC. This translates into CASSIVVSGGALAKNIQYF.

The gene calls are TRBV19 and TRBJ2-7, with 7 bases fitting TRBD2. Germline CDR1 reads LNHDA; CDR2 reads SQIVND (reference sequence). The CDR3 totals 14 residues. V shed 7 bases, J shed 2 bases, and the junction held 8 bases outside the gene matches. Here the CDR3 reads CASTSGGGPYEQYF. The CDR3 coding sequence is TGTGCCAGTACCTCCGGCGGGGGTCCCTACGAGCAGTACTTC.

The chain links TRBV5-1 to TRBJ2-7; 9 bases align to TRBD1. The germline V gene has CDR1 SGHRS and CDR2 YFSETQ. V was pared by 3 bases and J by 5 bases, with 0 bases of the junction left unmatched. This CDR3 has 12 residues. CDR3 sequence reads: CASSWTGDEQYF. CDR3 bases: TGCGCCAGCAGCTGGACAGGGGACGAGCAGTACTTC.

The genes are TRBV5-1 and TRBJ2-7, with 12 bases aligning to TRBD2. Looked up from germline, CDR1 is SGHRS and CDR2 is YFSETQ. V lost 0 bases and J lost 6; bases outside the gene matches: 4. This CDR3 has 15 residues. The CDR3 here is CASSLGLAGEFEQYF. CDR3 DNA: TGCGCCAGCAGCTTGGGACTAGCGGGAGAATTCGAGCAGTACTTC.

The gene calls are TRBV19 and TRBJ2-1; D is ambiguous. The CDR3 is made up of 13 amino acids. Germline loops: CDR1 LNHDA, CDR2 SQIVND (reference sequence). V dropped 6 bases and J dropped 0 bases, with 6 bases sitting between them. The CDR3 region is CASRYSSYNEQFF. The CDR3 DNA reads TGTGCCAGTAGATATAGCTCCTACAATGAGCAGTTCTTC.

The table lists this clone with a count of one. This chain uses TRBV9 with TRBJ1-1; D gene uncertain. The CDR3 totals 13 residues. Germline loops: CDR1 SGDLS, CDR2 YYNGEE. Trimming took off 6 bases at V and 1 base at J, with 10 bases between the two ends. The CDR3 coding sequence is TGTGCCAGCATGGTAGCAGAGAACACTGAAGCTTTCTTT. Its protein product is CASMVAENTEAFF.

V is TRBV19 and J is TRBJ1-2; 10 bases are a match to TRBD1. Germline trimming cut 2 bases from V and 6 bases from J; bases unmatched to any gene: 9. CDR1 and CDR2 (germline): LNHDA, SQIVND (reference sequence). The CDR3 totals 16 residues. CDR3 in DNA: TGTGCCAGTAGTATATTGCCCCCCGGGACAGGGGATGGCTACACCTTC. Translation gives CASSILPPGTGDGYTF.

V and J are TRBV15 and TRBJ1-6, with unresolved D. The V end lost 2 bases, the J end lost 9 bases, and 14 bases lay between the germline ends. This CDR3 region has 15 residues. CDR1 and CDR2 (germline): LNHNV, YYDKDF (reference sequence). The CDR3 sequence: CATSRIKELGSPLHF. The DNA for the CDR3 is TGTGCCACCAGCAGAATAAAGGAGCTGGGTTCACCCCTCCACTTT.

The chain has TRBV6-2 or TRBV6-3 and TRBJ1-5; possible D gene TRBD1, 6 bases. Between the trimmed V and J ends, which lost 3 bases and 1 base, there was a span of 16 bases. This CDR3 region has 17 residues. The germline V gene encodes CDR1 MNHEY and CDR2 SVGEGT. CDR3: CASSYLLRGKSNQPQHF. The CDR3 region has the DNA TGTGCCAGCAGTTATCTCCTCAGGGGAAAAAGCAATCAGCCCCAGCATTTT.

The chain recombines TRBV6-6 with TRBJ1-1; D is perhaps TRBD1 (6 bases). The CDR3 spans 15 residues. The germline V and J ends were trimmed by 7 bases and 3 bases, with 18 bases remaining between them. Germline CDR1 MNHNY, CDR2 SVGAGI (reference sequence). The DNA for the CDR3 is TGTGCCAGCACCAAGGGGGAGGGGTGGGACACTGAAGCTTTCTTT. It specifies CASTKGEGWDTEAFF.

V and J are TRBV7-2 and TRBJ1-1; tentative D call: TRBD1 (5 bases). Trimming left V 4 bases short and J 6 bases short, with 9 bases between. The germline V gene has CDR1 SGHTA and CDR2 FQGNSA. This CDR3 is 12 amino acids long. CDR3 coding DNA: TGTGCCAGCAGCTACCGGGGGGCTGAAGCTTTCTTT. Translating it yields CASSYRGAEAFF.

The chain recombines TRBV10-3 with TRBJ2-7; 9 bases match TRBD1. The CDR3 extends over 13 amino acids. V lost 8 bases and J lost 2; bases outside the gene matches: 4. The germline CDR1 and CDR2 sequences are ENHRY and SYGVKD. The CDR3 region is CAIGDRDPYEQYF. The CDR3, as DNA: TGTGCCATCGGGGACAGGGACCCCTACGAGCAGTACTTC.

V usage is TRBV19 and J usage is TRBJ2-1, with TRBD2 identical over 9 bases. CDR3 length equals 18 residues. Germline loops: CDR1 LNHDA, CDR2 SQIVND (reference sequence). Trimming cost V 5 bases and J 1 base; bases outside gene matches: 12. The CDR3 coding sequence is TGTGCCAGTAGTCCTAGGACTAGCGCTACACAGTCCTACAATGAGCAGTTCTTC. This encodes CASSPRTSATQSYNEQFF.

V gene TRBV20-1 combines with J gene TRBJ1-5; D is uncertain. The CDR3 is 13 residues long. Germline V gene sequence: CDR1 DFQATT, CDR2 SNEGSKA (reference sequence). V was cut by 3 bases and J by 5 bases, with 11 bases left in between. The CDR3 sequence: CSASSRSYQPQHF. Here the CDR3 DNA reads TGCAGTGCTAGTAGCCGGAGCTATCAGCCCCAGCATTTT.

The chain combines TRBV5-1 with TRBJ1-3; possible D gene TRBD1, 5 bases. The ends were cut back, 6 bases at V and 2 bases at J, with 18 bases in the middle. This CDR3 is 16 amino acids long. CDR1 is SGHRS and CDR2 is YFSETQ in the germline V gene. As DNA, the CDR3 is TGCGCCAGCACCTCCACGGGGGTAGGAGCTGGAAACACCATATATTTT. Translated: CASTSTGVGAGNTIYF.

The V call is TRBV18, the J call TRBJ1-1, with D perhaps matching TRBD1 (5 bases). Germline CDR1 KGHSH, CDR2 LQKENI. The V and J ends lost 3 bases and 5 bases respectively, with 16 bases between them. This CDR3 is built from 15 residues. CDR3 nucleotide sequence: TGTGCCAGCTCACCCTGGGGGGACCTGAGAACTGAAGCTTTCTTT. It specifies CASSPWGDLRTEAFF.

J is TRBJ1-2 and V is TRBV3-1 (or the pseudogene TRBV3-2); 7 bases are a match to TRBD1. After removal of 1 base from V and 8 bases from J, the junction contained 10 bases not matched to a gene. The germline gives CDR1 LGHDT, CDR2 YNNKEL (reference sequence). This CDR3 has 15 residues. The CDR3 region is CASSQGQGSVSGYTF. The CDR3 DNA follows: TGTGCCAGCAGCCAAGGACAGGGTTCCGTTTCGGGCTACACCTTC.

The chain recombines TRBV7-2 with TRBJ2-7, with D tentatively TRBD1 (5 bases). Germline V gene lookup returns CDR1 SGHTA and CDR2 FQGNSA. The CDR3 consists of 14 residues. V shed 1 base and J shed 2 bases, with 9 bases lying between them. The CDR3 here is CASSLGDSPYEQYF. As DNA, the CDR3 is TGTGCCAGCAGCTTAGGTGACAGCCCCTACGAGCAGTACTTC.

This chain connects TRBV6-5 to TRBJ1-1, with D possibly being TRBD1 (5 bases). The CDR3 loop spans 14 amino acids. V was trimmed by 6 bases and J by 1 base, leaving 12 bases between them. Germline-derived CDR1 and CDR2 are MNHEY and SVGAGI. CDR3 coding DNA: TGTGCCAGCAGCCACGGGGGGGGGAACACTGAAGCTTTCTTT. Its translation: CASSHGGGNTEAFF.